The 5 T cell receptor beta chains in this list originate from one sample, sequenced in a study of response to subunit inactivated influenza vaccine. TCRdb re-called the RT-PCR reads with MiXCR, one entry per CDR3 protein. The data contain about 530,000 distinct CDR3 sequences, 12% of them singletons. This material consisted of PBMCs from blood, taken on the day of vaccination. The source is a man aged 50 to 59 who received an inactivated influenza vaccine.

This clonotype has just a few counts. CDR3 nucleotide sequence: TGTGCCAGCCTCCCGGGACAGGGGGTTTCCTTCTATAGTACTATGCATTTT. It is translated as CASLPGQGVSFYSTMHF. The rearrangement links TRBV28 to TRBJ1-5; 11 bases line up with TRBD1. V was pared by 8 bases and J by 15 bases, with 24 bases of the junction left unmatched. The CDR3 extends over 17 amino acids. CDR1 is MDHEN, CDR2 SYDVKM, per germline.

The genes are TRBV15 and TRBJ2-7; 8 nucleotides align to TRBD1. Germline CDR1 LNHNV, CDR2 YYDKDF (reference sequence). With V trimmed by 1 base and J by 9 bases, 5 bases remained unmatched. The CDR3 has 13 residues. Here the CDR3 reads CATSRAPGTGQYF. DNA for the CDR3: TGTGCCACCAGCAGAGCACCCGGGACAGGGCAGTACTTC.

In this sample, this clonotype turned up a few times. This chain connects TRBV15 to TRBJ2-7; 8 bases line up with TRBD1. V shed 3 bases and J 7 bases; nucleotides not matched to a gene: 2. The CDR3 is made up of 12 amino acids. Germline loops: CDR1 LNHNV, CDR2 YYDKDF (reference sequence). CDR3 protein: CATSSDRGEQYF. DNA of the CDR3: TGTGCCACCAGCAGTGACAGGGGAGAGCAGTACTTC.

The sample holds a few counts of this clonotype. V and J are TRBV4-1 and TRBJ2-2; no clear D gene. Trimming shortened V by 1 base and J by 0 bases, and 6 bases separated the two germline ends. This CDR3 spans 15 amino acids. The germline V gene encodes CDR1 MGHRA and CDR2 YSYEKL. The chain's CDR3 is CASSQGPANTGELFF. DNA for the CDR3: TGCGCCAGCAGCCAAGGCCCCGCGAACACCGGGGAGCTGTTTTTT.

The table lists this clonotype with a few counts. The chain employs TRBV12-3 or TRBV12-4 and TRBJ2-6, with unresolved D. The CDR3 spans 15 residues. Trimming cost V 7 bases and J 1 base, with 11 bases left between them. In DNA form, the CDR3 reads TGTGCCAGCACCCTGGCTCCGTCTGGGGCCAACGTCCTGACTTTC. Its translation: CASTLAPSGANVLTF.